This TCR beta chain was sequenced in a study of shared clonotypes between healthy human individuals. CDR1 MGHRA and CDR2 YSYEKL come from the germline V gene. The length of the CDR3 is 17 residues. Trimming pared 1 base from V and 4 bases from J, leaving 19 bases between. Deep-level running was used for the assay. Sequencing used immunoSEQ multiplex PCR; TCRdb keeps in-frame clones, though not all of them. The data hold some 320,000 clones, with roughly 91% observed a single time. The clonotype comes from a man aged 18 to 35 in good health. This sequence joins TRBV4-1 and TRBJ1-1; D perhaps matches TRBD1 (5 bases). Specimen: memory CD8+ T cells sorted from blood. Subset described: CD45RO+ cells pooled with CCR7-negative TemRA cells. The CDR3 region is CASSQAGKTFGGTEAFF. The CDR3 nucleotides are TGCGCCAGCAGCCAAGCGGGGAAGACCTTCGGGGGCACTGAAGCTTTCTTT.